This TCR beta chain was retrieved from a study of T cell repertoires in cytomegalovirus infection. Study information: The authors used CMV epitopes that were HLA-C-restricted (recently identified) and HLA-B-restricted (well studied). Study findings and constraints: Across the ex vivo response, the dominant clonotypes were HLA-C-restricted CMV-specific TCR beta clonotypes. Based on cumulative public TCR beta family frequency, carriers of CMV plus the relevant HLA were identified.

TCRdb processed the reads anew with MiXCR; each CDR3 protein has one entry. This table has approximately 910,000 distinct CDR3 sequences, roughly 30% appearing once. This CDR3 comprises 13 residues. V lost 3 bases and J 9 bases, leaving 14 bases between the germline ends. CDR1 is MNHNY and CDR2 is SVGAGI in the germline V gene (reference sequence). Note on this clonotype: Its antigen remains unidentified.

The chain links TRBV6-6 to TRBJ2-5, with a weak D call TRBD2 (6 bases). The input for sequencing was cultured CD8+ T cells from PBMCs, taken from culture after CMV antigen stimulation. The TCR was taken from a human donor in good health (CMV status not recorded). Some clones in this sample may be carry-over from other donors' samples. DNA of the CDR3: TGTGCCAGCAGTTATGCGGGGCCGGTGGCCCAGTACTTC. Its protein is CASSYAGPVAQYF.